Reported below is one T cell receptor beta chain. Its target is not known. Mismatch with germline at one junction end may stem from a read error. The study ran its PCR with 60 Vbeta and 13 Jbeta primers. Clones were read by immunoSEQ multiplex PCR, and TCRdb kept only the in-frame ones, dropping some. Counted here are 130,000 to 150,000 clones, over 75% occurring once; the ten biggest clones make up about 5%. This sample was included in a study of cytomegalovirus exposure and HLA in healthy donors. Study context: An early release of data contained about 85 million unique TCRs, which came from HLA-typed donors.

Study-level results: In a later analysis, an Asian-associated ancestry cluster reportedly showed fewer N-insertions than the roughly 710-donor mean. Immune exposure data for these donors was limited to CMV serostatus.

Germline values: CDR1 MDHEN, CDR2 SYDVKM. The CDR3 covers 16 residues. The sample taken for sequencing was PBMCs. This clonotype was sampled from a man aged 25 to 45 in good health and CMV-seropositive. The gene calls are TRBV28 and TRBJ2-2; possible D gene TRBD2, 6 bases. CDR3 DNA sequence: TGTGCCGGCAGTGCACGCGGGGCAGGGAGCACCGGGGAGCTGTTTTTT. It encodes CAGSARGAGSTGELFF.